One and the same sample provided the 22 T cell receptor beta chains below, sequenced in a study of shared clonotypes between healthy human individuals. The protocol was immunoSEQ multiplex PCR, while the TCRdb copy is restricted to in-frame clones and leaves out a portion. The repertoire includes roughly 1,500,000 clones, approximately 98.5% of them detected once, and about 0.4% sits in the top ten. The material sequenced was naive CD4+ T cells sorted from blood. Subset reported: CD45RA+ positively selected. The source of these receptors is a man younger than 45 in good health.

The rearrangement joins TRBV19 to TRBJ1-5; 7 bases are shared with TRBD1. The CDR3 loop spans 14 amino acids. Germline CDR1 and CDR2: LNHDA and SQIVND (reference sequence). With V trimmed by 10 bases and J by 0 bases, 6 bases remained unmatched. This chain's CDR3 is CATHRGYSNQPQHF. Here the CDR3 DNA reads TGTGCCACCCACAGGGGTTATAGCAATCAGCCCCAGCATTTT.

The genes are TRBV6-1 and TRBJ2-1; TRBD1 agrees at 9 bases. The CDR3 sequence is 13 residues long. V shed 4 bases and J 6 bases; nucleotides not matched to a gene: 1. CDR1 and CDR2 from the germline V gene are MNHNS and SASEGT. This CDR3 reads CASSGTGVNEQFF. The CDR3 DNA follows: TGTGCCAGCAGTGGGACAGGGGTCAATGAGCAGTTCTTC.

J is TRBJ2-7 and V is TRBV6-6, with 14 bases lining up with TRBD2. The germline V gene encodes CDR1 MNHNY and CDR2 SVGAGI (reference sequence). The CDR3 is 16 amino acids. The V segment lost 2 bases and the J segment 3 bases; nucleotides outside the gene matches: 3. CDR3: CASSYGGTSGSYEQYF. As DNA, the CDR3 is TGTGCCAGCAGTTACGGCGGGACTAGCGGGAGCTACGAGCAGTACTTC.

The rearrangement uses TRBV7-3 and TRBJ2-7, with 7 positions matching TRBD2. V trimming: 2 bases; J trimming: 4 bases; junction bases outside the gene matches: 5. The CDR3 has 14 residues. The germline V gene encodes CDR1 SGHTA and CDR2 FQGTGA. DNA for the CDR3: TGTGCCAGCAGCTTAGACGGGAGGTCGTACGAGCAGTACTTC. It is translated as CASSLDGRSYEQYF.

The chain recombines TRBV18 with TRBJ2-1, with D hard to call. Germline V gene lookup returns CDR1 KGHSH and CDR2 LQKENI. The V gene lost 2 bases and the J gene lost 9 bases, with 8 bases spanning the gap. CDR3 size: 12 residues. Here the CDR3 reads CASSPDSGEQFF. The CDR3 DNA reads TGTGCCAGCTCACCAGATTCGGGTGAGCAGTTCTTC.

This sequence joins TRBV6-5 and TRBJ1-2; 11 bases are a match to TRBD1. Unmatched junction bases numbered 11, after V lost 6 bases and J lost 8 bases. This CDR3 spans 15 amino acids. In germline, CDR1 is MNHEY, CDR2 SVGAGI. The CDR3 nucleotides read TGTGCCAGCAGCCCGCCGGGACAGGGGGGTGCGGGCTACACCTTC. This translates into CASSPPGQGGAGYTF.

The genes are TRBV28 and TRBJ2-2; tentative D call: TRBD2 (6 bases). Trimming cost V 5 bases and J 4 bases, with 8 bases left between them. The CDR3 covers 13 residues. CDR1 and CDR2 from the germline V gene are MDHEN and SYDVKM. CDR3 residues: CASSRLVTGELFF. CDR3 bases: TGTGCCAGCAGTCGACTAGTCACCGGGGAGCTGTTTTTT.

The V and J genes are TRBV18 and TRBJ2-7; 9 bases are shared with TRBD2. J was trimmed by 2 bases and V by 3 bases; bases with no gene match: 5. Germline CDR1 KGHSH, CDR2 LQKENI. The CDR3 has 15 amino acids. CDR3 in DNA: TGTGCCAGCTCACCGCGTTCTAGCGGGGCCTACGAGCAGTACTTC. This encodes CASSPRSSGAYEQYF. Based on the CDR3 plus reference TRBV18 and TRBJ2-7, the full variable domain is NAGVMQNPRHLVRRRGQEARLRCSPMKGHSHVYWYRQLPEEGLKFMVYLQKENIIDESGMPKERFSAEFPKEGPSILRIQQVVRGDSAAYFCASSPRSSGAYEQYFGPGTRLTVT.

The J gene is TRBJ1-2, the V gene TRBV5-1; D uncertain. There are 13 residues in the CDR3. The germline CDR1 and CDR2 sequences are SGHRS and YFSETQ. The V and J ends lost 7 bases and 2 bases respectively, with 12 bases between them. This CDR3 is CASWGDSNYGYTF. In DNA, the CDR3 is TGCGCCAGCTGGGGAGATTCAAACTATGGCTACACCTTC.

The chain uses TRBV5-1 and TRBJ2-5; D perhaps matches TRBD2 (6 bases). Trimming removed 1 base at V and 0 bases at J, with 10 bases between. CDR1 is SGHRS, CDR2 YFSETQ, per germline. The length of the CDR3 is 15 residues. CDR3 in amino acids: CASSLWRGHQETQYF. The CDR3 DNA is TGCGCCAGCAGCTTGTGGCGGGGACACCAAGAGACCCAGTACTTC.

V is TRBV5-4 and J is TRBJ2-7; 14 bases match TRBD2. This CDR3 region has 15 residues. V gave up 2 bases and J gave up 7 bases; unmatched junction bases: 5. Germline assignment: CDR1 SGHNT and CDR2 YYREEE (reference sequence). The CDR3 spells CASSLEGLAGVEQYF. CDR3 nucleotides: TGTGCCAGCAGCTTAGAGGGACTAGCGGGAGTAGAGCAGTACTTC.

The rearrangement joins TRBV5-8 to TRBJ2-1; tentatively, D is TRBD1 (6 bases). V lost 0 bases and J lost 2, with 6 bases in between. Germline CDR1 reads SGHTS; CDR2 reads YDEGEE. There are 14 residues in the CDR3. The CDR3 protein is CASSLGQAYNEQFF. The CDR3 DNA reads TGTGCCAGCAGCTTGGGACAGGCCTACAATGAGCAGTTCTTC.

The rearrangement links TRBV4-2 to TRBJ2-3; 11 bases fit TRBD2. Germline-derived CDR1 and CDR2 are LGHNA and YNFKEQ. The CDR3 covers 17 residues. J lost 4 bases, V lost 0 bases, and 6 bases had no gene match. CDR3 nucleotides: TGTGCCAGCAGCCAAGAGGGTCTAGCGGGAGGCGCAGATACGCAGTATTTT. It codes for CASSQEGLAGGADTQYF.

This chain uses TRBV28 with TRBJ2-3; D may match TRBD1 or TRBD2 (5 bases each). Trimming left V 5 bases short and J 2 bases short, with 20 bases between. CDR1 MDHEN and CDR2 SYDVKM come from the germline V gene. The CDR3 consists of 17 residues. The CDR3 DNA reads as TGTGCCAGCAGTCCGTTTTCACTGGGACGGTCCACAGATACGCAGTATTTT. This codes for CASSPFSLGRSTDTQYF.

The chain is built from TRBV7-9 and TRBJ2-7, with D possibly being TRBD1 (6 bases). The CDR3 is 13 residues long. Between the trimmed V and J ends, which lost 3 bases and 5 bases, there was a span of 11 bases. Germline CDR1 and CDR2: SEHNR and FQNEAQ (reference sequence). The chain's CDR3 is CASSFGQGNEQYF. As DNA, the CDR3 is TGTGCCAGCAGCTTTGGCCAGGGGAACGAGCAGTACTTC.

Turning to this clone: Other DNA sequences of this sample code for an identical CDR3. This rearrangement joins TRBV7-2 to TRBJ2-7; D is perhaps TRBD1 (5 bases). The CDR3 runs 12 residues. The germline V gene encodes CDR1 SGHTA and CDR2 FQGNSA. V was pared by 3 bases and J by 4 bases, with 7 bases between. The CDR3 DNA is TGTGCCAGCAGCTTCGACAGTTACGAGCAGTACTTC. Translated, it gives CASSFDSYEQYF.

V gene TRBV2 combines with J gene TRBJ2-7; 7 bases agree with TRBD1. J was trimmed by 3 bases and V by 6 bases; bases with no gene match: 2. The CDR3 has 12 amino acids. Germline V gene lookup returns CDR1 SNHLY and CDR2 FYNNEI. CDR3: CASRTGNYEQYF. CDR3 DNA: TGTGCCAGCAGGACAGGGAACTACGAGCAGTACTTC.

The V call is TRBV2, the J call TRBJ1-5; D not resolved. CDR3 length: 13 amino acids. Trimming left V 9 bases short and J 6 bases short, with 15 bases between. Germline V gene sequence: CDR1 SNHLY, CDR2 FYNNEI. CDR3 bases: TGTGCCAGTCGTGGGGAGGTCATTCAGCCCCAGCATTTT. This translates into CASRGEVIQPQHF.

The chain carries TRBV4-3 and TRBJ2-7; 7 bases fit TRBD1. V lost 2 bases, J lost 1 base, and 5 bases stayed unmatched. In germline, CDR1 is LGHNA, CDR2 YSLEER. This CDR3 contains 15 residues. The CDR3 protein is CASSQLQGLSYEQYF. In nucleotides, the CDR3 is TGCGCCAGCAGCCAACTACAGGGGCTGTCCTACGAGCAGTACTTC.

The count of this clone is one. The chain is built from TRBV5-1 and TRBJ2-7, with 9 nucleotides matching TRBD1. Germline lookup yields CDR1 SGHRS and CDR2 YFSETQ. The V segment lost 0 bases and the J segment 5 bases; nucleotides outside the gene matches: 6. The CDR3 contains 15 residues. The CDR3 DNA follows: TGCGCCAGCAGCTTGGGGGACAGGGAAACCAACGAGCAGTACTTC. The encoded protein is CASSLGDRETNEQYF.

The V gene is TRBV5-5, the J gene TRBJ1-5, with 8 positions matching TRBD1. Germline CDR1 reads SGHKS; CDR2 reads YYEKEE (reference sequence). V lost 0 bases and J lost 0; bases outside the gene matches: 11. The CDR3 has 19 residues. Written as DNA, the CDR3 is TGTGCCAGCAGCTTGGATATGACAGGGGCACCACATAGCAATCAGCCCCAGCATTTT. This gives the protein CASSLDMTGAPHSNQPQHF.

The V gene is TRBV5-6, the J gene TRBJ2-7; D possibly corresponds to TRBD1 (6 bases). CDR1 SGHDT and CDR2 YYEEEE come from the germline V gene. This CDR3 has 15 residues. With 2 bases removed from V and 3 bases from J, the gap between germline ends came to 15 bases. The CDR3 sequence is CASSFLPTGVYEQYF. In nucleotides, the CDR3 is TGTGCCAGCAGCTTTCTCCCGACAGGAGTCTACGAGCAGTACTTC.